The 19 T cell receptor beta chains below were found in one sample sequenced in a study of cytomegalovirus exposure and HLA in healthy donors. A multiplex PCR was run with 60 Vbeta primers and 13 Jbeta primers. Generated by immunoSEQ multiplex PCR, the TCRdb table keeps only in-frame clones and is missing some. The sample contains about 150,000 clones, around 79% of which appear only once. The sequenced sample was PBMCs. These receptors all come from a man in his thirties or forties in good health and CMV-seropositive.

The chain employs TRBV7-6 and TRBJ2-1; TRBD2 is a possible D gene (5 bases). V was cut by 2 bases and J by 7 bases, with 12 bases left in between. CDR1 SGHVS and CDR2 FNYEAQ come from the germline V gene. The CDR3 has 14 residues. This chain's CDR3 is CASSLKGTGNEQFF. Written as DNA, the CDR3 is TGTGCCAGCAGCTTAAAGGGTACGGGGAATGAGCAGTTCTTC.

The genes are TRBV4-2 and TRBJ2-5; tentative D call: TRBD1 (5 bases). The V end was cut by 2 bases, the J end by 1 base, with 17 bases between. The CDR3 totals 17 residues. CDR1 is LGHNA, CDR2 YNFKEQ, per germline. CDR3 amino acids: CASSQRWGPSLQETQYF. CDR3 DNA: TGTGCCAGCAGCCAAAGATGGGGCCCCAGCCTCCAAGAGACCCAGTACTTC.

This chain joins TRBV29-1 and TRBJ1-5, with no clear D. Trimming removed 4 bases at V and 4 bases at J, with 8 bases between. Per the germline V gene, CDR1 is SQVTM and CDR2 is ANQGSEA. CDR3 length: 12 amino acids. CDR3 in amino acids: CSVVSDNQPQHF. As DNA, the CDR3 is TGCAGCGTTGTTTCAGATAATCAGCCCCAGCATTTT.

A few counts support this clone. The rearrangement joins TRBV4-1 to TRBJ2-1, with D uncertain. The germline V and J ends were trimmed by 1 base and 6 bases, with 7 bases remaining between them. The V gene's germline CDR1 is MGHRA and CDR2 YSYEKL. The CDR3 sequence is 13 residues long. DNA of the CDR3: TGCGCCAGCAGCCAAGTAACTACCAATGAGCAGTTCTTC. Translating it yields CASSQVTTNEQFF.

This clone turned up a few times. The chain uses TRBV30 and TRBJ2-1; tentatively, D is TRBD1 (5 bases). Trimming left V 3 bases short and J 4 bases short, with 7 bases between. Germline V CDR1 and CDR2: GTSNPN, SVGIG (reference sequence). The CDR3 is 12 amino acids. CDR3 loop: CAWRGVYNEQFF. The CDR3 DNA follows: TGTGCCTGGAGAGGGGTGTACAATGAGCAGTTCTTC. The whole variable domain, remainder taken from reference TRBV30 and TRBJ2-1, is SQTIHQWPATLVQPVGSPLSLECTVEGTSNPNLYWYRQAAGRGLQLLFYSVGIGQISSEVPQNLSASRPQDRQFILSSKKLLLSDSGFYLCAWRGVYNEQFFGPGTRLTVL.

On this clone itself: The same CDR3 arises from other DNA sequences in this sample as well. CDR3 loop: CASFIAGHPEQFF. CDR3 nucleotides: TGCGCCAGCTTCATTGCTGGACACCCGGAGCAGTTCTTC. The chain is built from TRBV5-1 and TRBJ2-1, with D possibly TRBD1 on 5 matching bases. Between the trimmed V and J ends, which lost 7 bases and 10 bases, there was a span of 18 bases. This CDR3 contains 13 residues. Germline-derived CDR1 and CDR2 are SGHRS and YFSETQ. Combining the CDR3 with reference TRBV5-1 and TRBJ2-1 gives the whole variable domain KAGVTQTPRYLIKTRGQQVTLSCSPISGHRSVSWYQQTPGQGLQFLFEYFSETQRNKGNFPGRFSGRQFSNSRSEMNVSTLELGDSALYLCASFIAGHPEQFFGPGTRLTVL.

This chain joins TRBV5-1 and TRBJ2-3; 10 bases line up with TRBD2. There are 16 residues in the CDR3. Germline V gives CDR1 SGHRS, CDR2 YFSETQ. The ends lost 5 bases at V and 0 bases at J; junction bases unmatched: 6. CDR3 nucleotides: TGCGCCAGCAGAGCTATAGCGGGAGGCAGCACAGATACGCAGTATTTT. Its protein is CASRAIAGGSTDTQYF.

The V gene is TRBV6-1, the J gene TRBJ1-2, with D uncertain. The germline gives CDR1 MNHNS, CDR2 SASEGT. V was pared by 4 bases and J by 5 bases, with 8 bases between. The CDR3 totals 12 residues. CDR3: CASSVTNYGYTF. The CDR3 DNA is TGTGCCAGCAGTGTAACAAATTATGGCTACACCTTC.

The V call is TRBV30, the J call TRBJ1-6; maybe TRBD1 (5 bases). CDR1 and CDR2 (germline): GTSNPN, SVGIG (reference sequence). V was shortened by 0 bases and J by 6 bases, with 9 bases between the two germline ends. This CDR3 spans 14 amino acids. In nucleotides, the CDR3 is TGTGCCTGGAGTGTACAGGCTTTTAATTCACCCCTCCACTTT. Amino acids: CAWSVQAFNSPLHF.

The rearrangement uses TRBV5-4 and TRBJ1-1; D is uncertain. Deletions cut 5 bases from V and 11 bases from J, with 19 bases between. This CDR3 comprises 13 residues. Per germline, CDR1 SGHNT and CDR2 YYREEE (reference sequence). The CDR3 DNA sequence: TGTGCCAGCAGAAAAACGGGAGGTTTCACGGCTTTCTTT. It yields the protein CASRKTGGFTAFF.

The rearrangement uses TRBV6-1 and TRBJ2-5, with a possible D match to TRBD1 (5 bases). The germline gives CDR1 MNHNS, CDR2 SASEGT. Trimming removed 7 bases from V and 5 bases from J, with 17 bases in between. This CDR3 comprises 14 residues. For the CDR3, the DNA is TGTGCCAGCAAGGTCGGACATTCGGTGGAGACCCAGTACTTC. The encoded protein is CASKVGHSVETQYF.

The chain joins TRBV29-1 to TRBJ1-2; 7 bases line up with TRBD1. The V gene end was trimmed by 7 bases and the J gene end by 4 bases; junction bases not matched to a gene: 9. Germline loops: CDR1 SQVTM, CDR2 ANQGSEA. CDR3 length equals 13 residues. CDR3 nucleotide sequence: TGCAGCGCGACCGGGACAGCGATCTATGGCTACACCTTC. Translation gives CSATGTAIYGYTF. Full variable domain (remainder filled in from reference TRBV29-1 and TRBJ1-2): SAVISQKPSRDICQRGTSLTIQCQVDSQVTMMFWYRQQPGQSLTLIATANQGSEATYESGFVIDKFPISRPNLTFSTLTVSNMSPEDSSIYLCSATGTAIYGYTFGSGTRLTVV.

The chain couples TRBV10-3 to TRBJ2-7, with TRBD1 identical over 8 bases. CDR1 ENHRY and CDR2 SYGVKD come from the germline V gene. This CDR3 spans 14 amino acids. V dropped 3 bases and J dropped 7; count of bases not matched to a gene: 8. The DNA for the CDR3 is TGTGCCATCAGTGATTTTCAGGGGGCGAGAGAGCAGTACTTC. Translated, it gives CAISDFQGAREQYF.

CDR3: CASSPQLNTEAFF. CDR3 coding DNA: TGCGCCAGCTCGCCCCAGTTGAACACTGAAGCTTTCTTT. The V call is TRBV5-1, the J call TRBJ1-1, with D unresolved. Trimming took off 7 bases at V and 0 bases at J, with 10 bases between the two ends. Per germline, CDR1 SGHRS and CDR2 YFSETQ. The CDR3 consists of 13 residues.

The chain recombines TRBV7-6 with TRBJ1-2; unclear D gene. Looked up from germline, CDR1 is SGHVS and CDR2 is FNYEAQ. The CDR3 is 13 residues long. V dropped 1 base and J dropped 6 bases, with 9 bases sitting between them. The CDR3 reads CASSLEQSDGYTF. The CDR3 nucleotides are TGTGCCAGCAGCTTAGAACAGTCGGATGGCTACACCTTC.

V usage is TRBV15 and J usage is TRBJ2-1; the match to TRBD2 covers 10 bases. V was pared by 1 base and J by 3 bases, with 6 bases of the junction left unmatched. This CDR3 comprises 17 residues. Germline V lookup: CDR1 LNHNV, CDR2 YYDKDF (reference sequence). The CDR3 nucleotides are TGTGCCACCAGCAGAGTGTTCTCTAGCGGGAGCTACAATGAGCAGTTCTTC. It codes for CATSRVFSSGSYNEQFF.

V usage is TRBV6-5 and J usage is TRBJ1-2; 9 bases align to TRBD1. Germline CDR1 reads MNHEY; CDR2 reads SVGAGI. This CDR3 region has 15 residues. V shed 6 bases and J 4 bases; nucleotides not matched to a gene: 9. The CDR3 spells CASSRTGVRSYGYTF. DNA for the CDR3: TGTGCCAGCAGCAGGACAGGGGTCCGATCCTATGGCTACACCTTC.

The V call is TRBV4-2, the J call TRBJ1-6, with 10 nucleotides matching TRBD1. Trimming cost V 7 bases and J 13 bases; bases outside gene matches: 10. This CDR3 contains 14 residues. Germline CDR1 reads LGHNA; CDR2 reads YNFKEQ. The CDR3 reads CASTGGQGLSPLHF. CDR3 coding DNA: TGTGCCAGCACCGGGGGACAGGGGCTCTCGCCCCTCCACTTT.

This sequence joins TRBV11-1 and TRBJ2-5; D call uncertain. The germline V and J ends were trimmed by 4 bases and 0 bases, with 12 bases remaining between them. This CDR3 has 15 amino acids. Looked up from germline, CDR1 is SGHAT and CDR2 is FQDESV (reference sequence). In nucleotides, the CDR3 is TGTGCCAGCAGCTCCTGGCAAAACAACCAAGAGACCCAGTACTTC. Its protein product is CASSSWQNNQETQYF.